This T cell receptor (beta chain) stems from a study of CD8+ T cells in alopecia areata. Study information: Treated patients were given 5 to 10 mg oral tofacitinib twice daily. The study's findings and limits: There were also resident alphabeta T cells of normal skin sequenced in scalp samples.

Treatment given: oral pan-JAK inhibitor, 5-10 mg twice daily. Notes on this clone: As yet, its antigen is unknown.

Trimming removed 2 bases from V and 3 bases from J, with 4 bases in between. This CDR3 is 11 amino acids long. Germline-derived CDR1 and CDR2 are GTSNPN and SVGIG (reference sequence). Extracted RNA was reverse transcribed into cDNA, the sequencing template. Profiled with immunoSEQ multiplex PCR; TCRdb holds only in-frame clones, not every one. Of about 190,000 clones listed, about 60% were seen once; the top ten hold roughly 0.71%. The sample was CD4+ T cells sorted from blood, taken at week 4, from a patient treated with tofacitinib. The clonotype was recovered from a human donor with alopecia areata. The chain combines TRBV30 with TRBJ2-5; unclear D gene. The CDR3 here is CAWSHEETQYF. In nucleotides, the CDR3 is TGTGCCTGGAGTCATGAAGAGACCCAGTACTTC. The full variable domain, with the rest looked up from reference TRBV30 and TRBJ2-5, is SQTIHQWPATLVQPVGSPLSLECTVEGTSNPNLYWYRQAAGRGLQLLFYSVGIGQISSEVPQNLSASRPQDRQFILSSKKLLLSDSGFYLCAWSHEETQYFGPGTRLLVL.